This TCR beta chain appears in the sequencing data of a study of shared clonotypes between healthy human individuals. Overall study context: Per donor, three plates held CD4 naive cells, three held CD4 memory, two held CD8 naive and one held CD8 memory. Findings of the study overall: Sharing across four donors was highest in naive CD4 (roughly 5%) and lowest in memory CD8 (roughly 0.4%). Genetic and exposure-history diversity was limited by the few donors. Among the subsets, naive ones generally showed larger estimated richness than memory ones.

Concerning this clone: As yet, its antigen is unknown.

Trimming took 3 bases from V and 6 from J, leaving 19 bases between them. CDR3 length: 16 amino acids. Germline-derived CDR1 and CDR2 are KGHSH and LQKENI. TCRdb's table, derived via immunoSEQ multiplex PCR, lists solely in-frame clones and lacks some. The table lists fewer than 2.5 million clones, 90% to 95% of them singletons. This chain joins TRBV18 and TRBJ2-3; the D is unclear. This sequence was found in a young man in good health. Some clones in this sample may be carry-over from other donors' samples. Sequencing was done on a sample of naive CD4+ T cells from PBMCs. Noted subset: CD45RA+ positively selected. The CDR3 here is CASSPTLGPLPDTQYF. The CDR3 DNA reads as TGTGCCAGCTCACCCACCTTAGGACCACTGCCCGATACGCAGTATTTT.